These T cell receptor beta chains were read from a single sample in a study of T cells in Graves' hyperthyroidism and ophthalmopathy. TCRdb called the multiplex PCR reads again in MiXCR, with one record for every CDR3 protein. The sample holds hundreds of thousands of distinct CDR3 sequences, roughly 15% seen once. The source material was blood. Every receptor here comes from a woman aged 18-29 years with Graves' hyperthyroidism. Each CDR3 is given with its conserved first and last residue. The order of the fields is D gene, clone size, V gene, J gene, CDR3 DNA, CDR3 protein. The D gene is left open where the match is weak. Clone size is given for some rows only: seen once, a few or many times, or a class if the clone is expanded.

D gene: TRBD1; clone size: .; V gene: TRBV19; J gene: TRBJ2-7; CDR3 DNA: TGTGCCAGTAGTCCAAGGGGGAAGGGGGCAATCTACGAGCAGTACTTC; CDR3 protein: CASSPRGKGAIYEQYF
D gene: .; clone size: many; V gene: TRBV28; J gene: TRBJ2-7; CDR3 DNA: TGTGCCAGCAGTACGGACGGGGTGGGGTACGAGCAGTACTTC; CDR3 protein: CASSTDGVGYEQYF
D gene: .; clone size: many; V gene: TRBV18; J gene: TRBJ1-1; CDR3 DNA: TGTGCCAGCTCACCGACGGGACCTACGTACACTGAAGCTTTCTTT; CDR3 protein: CASSPTGPTYTEAFF
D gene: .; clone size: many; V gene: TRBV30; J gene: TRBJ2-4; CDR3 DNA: TGTGCCTGGAGTGTAGGGCAGAAAAACATTCAGTACTTC; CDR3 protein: CAWSVGQKNIQYF
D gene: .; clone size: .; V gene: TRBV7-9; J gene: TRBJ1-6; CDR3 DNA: TGTGCCAGCAGCTTACTAGGCGGCTATAATTCACCCCTCCACTTT; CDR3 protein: CASSLLGGYNSPLHF
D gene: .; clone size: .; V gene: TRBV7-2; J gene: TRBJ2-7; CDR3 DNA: TGTGCCAGCAGCTTAGAAGGGGGGCGAGAGCAGTACTTC; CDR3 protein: CASSLEGGREQYF
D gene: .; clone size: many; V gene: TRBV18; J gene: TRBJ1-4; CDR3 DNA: TGTGCCAGCTCACCAGACGGAAATGAAAAACTGTTTTTT; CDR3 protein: CASSPDGNEKLFF
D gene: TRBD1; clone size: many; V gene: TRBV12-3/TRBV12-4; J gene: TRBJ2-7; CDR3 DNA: TGTGCCAGCAGGACGGGACAGGGCACCCTCTACGAGCAGTACTTC; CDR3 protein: CASRTGQGTLYEQYF
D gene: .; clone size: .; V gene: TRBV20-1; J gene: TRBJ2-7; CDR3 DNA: TGCAGTGCTAGGTTCTCTAGCTACGAGCAGTACTTC; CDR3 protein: CSARFSSYEQYF
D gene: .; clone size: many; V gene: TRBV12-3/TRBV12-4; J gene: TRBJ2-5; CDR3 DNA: TGTGCCAGCACTCTCGCGGGACAGATTCAAGAGACCCAGTACTTC; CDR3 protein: CASTLAGQIQETQYF
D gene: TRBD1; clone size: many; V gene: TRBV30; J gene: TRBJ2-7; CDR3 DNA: TGTGCCTGGGTCCCCTTGGGACAGGGAACGCACGAGCAGTACTTC; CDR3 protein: CAWVPLGQGTHEQYF
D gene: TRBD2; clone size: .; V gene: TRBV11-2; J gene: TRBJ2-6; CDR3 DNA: TGTACCAGCAGCTTAGGCGGGAGGGCTGGGGCCAACGTCCTGACTTTC; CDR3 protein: CTSSLGGRAGANVLTF
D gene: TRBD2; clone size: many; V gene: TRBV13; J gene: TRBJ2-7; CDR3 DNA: TGTGCCAGCACTACCAGCGGGAGGTCAACCTACGAGCAGTACTTC; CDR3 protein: CASTTSGRSTYEQYF
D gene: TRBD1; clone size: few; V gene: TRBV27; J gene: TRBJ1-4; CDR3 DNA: TGTGCCAGCAGTAATGCCGGGACAGGGTTTGAAAAACTGTTTTTT; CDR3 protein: CASSNAGTGFEKLFF
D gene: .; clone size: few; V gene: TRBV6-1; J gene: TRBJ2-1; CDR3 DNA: TGTGCCAGCACCTCTCTGGGGGCCTCCTACAATGAGCAGTTCTTC; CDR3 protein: CASTSLGASYNEQFF
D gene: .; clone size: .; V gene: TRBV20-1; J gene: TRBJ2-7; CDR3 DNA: TGCAGTGCTAGAGATCCCCTTTACGAGCAGTACTTC; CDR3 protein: CSARDPLYEQYF
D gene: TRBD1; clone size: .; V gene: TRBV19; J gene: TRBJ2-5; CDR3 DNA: TGTGCCAGTAGCCCGGGACAGGGAGCGACCCAGTACTTC; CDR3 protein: CASSPGQGATQYF
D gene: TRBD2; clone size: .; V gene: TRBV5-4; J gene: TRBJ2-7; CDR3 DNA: TGTGCCAGCAGCTTGCGGGCGGGAGGCGGCGCGTGGCAGTACTTC; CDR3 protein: CASSLRAGGGAWQYF
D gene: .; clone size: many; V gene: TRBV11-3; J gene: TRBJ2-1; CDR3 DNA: TGTGCCAGCAGCTTAGATGGGGGTGTAACCTACAATGAGCAGTTCTTC; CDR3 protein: CASSLDGGVTYNEQFF
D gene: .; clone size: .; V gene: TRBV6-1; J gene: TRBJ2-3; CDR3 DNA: TGTGCCAGCAGTGAAGTTGGGGGGTTTGTCAGTACAGATACGCAGTATTTT; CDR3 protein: CASSEVGGFVSTDTQYF
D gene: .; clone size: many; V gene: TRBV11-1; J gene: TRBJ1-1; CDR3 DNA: TGTGCCAGCAGCTTAGAAGGGGCGGTAGGCCCTGAAGCTTTCTTT; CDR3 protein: CASSLEGAVGPEAFF
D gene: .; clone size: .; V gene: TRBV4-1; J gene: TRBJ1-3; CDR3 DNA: TGCGCCAGCAGCCAAGGAAGGTTATACTCTGGAAACACCATATATTTT; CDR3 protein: CASSQGRLYSGNTIYF
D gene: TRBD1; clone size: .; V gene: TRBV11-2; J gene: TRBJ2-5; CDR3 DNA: TGTGCCAGCAGCCGCTTGGGGCCCGAGGACAGGGTCCTGGGAGAGACCCAGTACTTC; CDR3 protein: CASSRLGPEDRVLGETQYF
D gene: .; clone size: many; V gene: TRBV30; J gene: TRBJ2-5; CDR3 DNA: TGTGCCTGGAGTCCAACGGTAGGGACCCAGTACTTC; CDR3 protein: CAWSPTVGTQYF
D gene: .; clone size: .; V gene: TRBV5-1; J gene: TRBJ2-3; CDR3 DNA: TGCGCCAGCAGCCCCCACGGGGGACCAGATACGCAGTATTTT; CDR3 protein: CASSPHGGPDTQYF
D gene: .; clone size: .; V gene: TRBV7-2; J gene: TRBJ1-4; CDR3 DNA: TGTGCCAGCAGCTTTCGGGGGGTGGATGAAAAACTGTTTTTT; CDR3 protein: CASSFRGVDEKLFF
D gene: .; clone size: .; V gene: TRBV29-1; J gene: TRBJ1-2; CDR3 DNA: TGCAGCGTTGTTGATGGTATGTTAGGGGACTATGGCTACACCTTC; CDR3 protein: CSVVDGMLGDYGYTF
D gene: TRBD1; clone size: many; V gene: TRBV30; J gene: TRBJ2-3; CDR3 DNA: TGTGCCTGGACCGTCGGGACAGGGGGATCAGATACGCAGTATTTT; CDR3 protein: CAWTVGTGGSDTQYF
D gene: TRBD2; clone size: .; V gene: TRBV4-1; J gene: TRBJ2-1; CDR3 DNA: TGCGCCAGCAGCCAAGTGGATAGCGGGAAAAATGAGCAGTTCTTC; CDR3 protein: CASSQVDSGKNEQFF
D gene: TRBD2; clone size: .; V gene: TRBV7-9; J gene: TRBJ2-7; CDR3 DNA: TGTGCCAGCAGCCCTAGGTGGGAGCGGGAGGGCCTGTCTCACGAGCAGTACTTC; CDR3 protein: CASSPRWEREGLSHEQYF
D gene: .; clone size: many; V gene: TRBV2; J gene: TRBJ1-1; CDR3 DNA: TGTGCCAGCAGTGGTGATCCGGGGCCGGTGTCTGAAGCTTTCTTT; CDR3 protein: CASSGDPGPVSEAFF
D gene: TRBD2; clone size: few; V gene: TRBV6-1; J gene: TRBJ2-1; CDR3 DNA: TGTGCCAGCTCACTCAAAGCGGGAGTAAAGAACAATGAGCAGTTCTTC; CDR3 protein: CASSLKAGVKNNEQFF
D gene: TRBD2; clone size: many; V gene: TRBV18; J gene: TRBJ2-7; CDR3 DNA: TGTGCCAGCTCACCCGGACTAGCGGGAGGGTCCGAGCAGTACTTC; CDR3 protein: CASSPGLAGGSEQYF
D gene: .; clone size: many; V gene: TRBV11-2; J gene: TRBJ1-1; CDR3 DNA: TGTGCCAGCAGCTTAATACGGTACACTGAAGCTTTCTTT; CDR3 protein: CASSLIRYTEAFF
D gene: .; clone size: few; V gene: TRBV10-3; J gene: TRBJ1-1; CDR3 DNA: TGTGCCATCAGTGAGTCCGGTGGGGACACTGAAGCTTTCTTT; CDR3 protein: CAISESGGDTEAFF
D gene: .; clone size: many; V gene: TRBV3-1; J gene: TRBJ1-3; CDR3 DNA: TGTGCCAGCAGCCAAGATCGGATAGGGCGGACCATATATTTT; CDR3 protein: CASSQDRIGRTIYF
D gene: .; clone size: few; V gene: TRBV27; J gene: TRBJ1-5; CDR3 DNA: TGTGCCAGCAGTTCCGGACTGTACAATCAGCCCCAGCATTTT; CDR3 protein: CASSSGLYNQPQHF
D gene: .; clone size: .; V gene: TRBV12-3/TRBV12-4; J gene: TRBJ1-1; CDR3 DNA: TGTGCCAGCAGTACTCAGGTGAACACTGAAGCTTTCTTT; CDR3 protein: CASSTQVNTEAFF
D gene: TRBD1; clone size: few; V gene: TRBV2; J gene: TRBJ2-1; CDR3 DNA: TGTGCCTCTGAGGAGTCAGGGGGATACAATGAGCAGTTCTTC; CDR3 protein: CASEESGGYNEQFF
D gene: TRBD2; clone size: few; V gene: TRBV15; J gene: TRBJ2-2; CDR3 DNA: TGTGCCACCAGCCACAGTTGGAGCGGGGAGGGATCCGGGGAGCTGTTTTTT; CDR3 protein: CATSHSWSGEGSGELFF
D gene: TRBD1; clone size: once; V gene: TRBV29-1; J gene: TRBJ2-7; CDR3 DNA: TGCAGCGTTGAAGACCTGGGCGCCAGGGGGGAGCAGTACTTC; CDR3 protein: CSVEDLGARGEQYF
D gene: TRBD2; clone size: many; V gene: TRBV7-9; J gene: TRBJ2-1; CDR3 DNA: TGTGCCAGCAGCCCCCGGACTAGCGGGAGCTCCTACAATGAGCAGTTCTTC; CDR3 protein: CASSPRTSGSSYNEQFF
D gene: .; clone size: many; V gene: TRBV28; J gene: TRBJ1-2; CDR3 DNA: TGTGCCAGCAGTTCGCCGGGGATTGGAGACTATGGCTACACCTTC; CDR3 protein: CASSSPGIGDYGYTF